The next 8 T cell receptor beta chains were all read from a single sample in a study of PD-L1 blockade in urothelial cancer. Produced via immunoSEQ multiplex PCR; TCRdb's table is partial and in-frame only. The sample carries 54,000 or so clones, 84% recorded once. Time point here: pretreatment peripheral blood. The source material was PBMCs, sampled around atezolizumab (anti-PD-L1) treatment. These receptors were obtained from a man aged 45 to 65 with urothelial cancer.

The rearrangement joins TRBV7-8 to TRBJ2-1, with TRBD1 as a possible D gene (6 bases). Trimming removed 4 bases at V and 2 bases at J, with 12 bases between. Per the germline V gene, CDR1 is SGHVS and CDR2 is FQNEAQ. This CDR3 is built from 15 residues. CDR3 nucleotides: TGTGCCAGCAGCTGGACAGAAGGCACCTACAATGAGCAGTTCTTC. This codes for CASSWTEGTYNEQFF.

The V and J genes are TRBV7-9 and TRBJ1-1, with D possibly being TRBD1 (5 bases). This CDR3 is built from 14 residues. Trimming stripped 5 bases from V and 5 bases from J, with 15 bases between. Germline assignment: CDR1 SEHNR and CDR2 FQNEAQ (reference sequence). The CDR3 is CASSPPGGWTEAFF. For the CDR3, the DNA is TGTGCCAGCAGCCCCCCGGGGGGATGGACTGAAGCTTTCTTT. The full variable domain, rest sourced from reference TRBV7-9 and TRBJ1-1, is DTGVSQNPRHKITKRGQNVTFRCDPISEHNRLYWYRQTLGQGPEFLTYFQNEAQLEKSRLLSDRFSAERPKGSFSTLEIQRTEQGDSAMYLCASSPPGGWTEAFFGQGTRLTVV.

The chain employs TRBV5-1 and TRBJ1-1; D uncertain. Deletions cut 1 base from V and 3 bases from J, with 7 bases between. The germline V gene encodes CDR1 SGHRS and CDR2 YFSETQ. The CDR3 spans 13 residues. The CDR3 sequence is CASSLYEDTEAFF. For the CDR3, the DNA is TGCGCCAGCAGCTTGTACGAGGACACTGAAGCTTTCTTT.

CDR3 bases: TGCAGCGCCGGGGGGTGGAATGAGCAGTTCTTC. This codes for CSAGGWNEQFF. J is TRBJ2-1 and V is TRBV29-1, with 7 bases aligning to TRBD2. V gave up 7 bases and J gave up 7 bases; unmatched junction bases: 4. Germline CDR1 SQVTM, CDR2 ANQGSEA. The CDR3 has 11 amino acids.

A few counts support this clone. The chain carries TRBV27 and TRBJ2-1; D is possibly TRBD1 (6 bases). V was shortened by 3 bases and J by 4 bases, with 19 bases between the two germline ends. This CDR3 has 17 amino acids. CDR1 is MNHEY, CDR2 SMNVEV, per germline (reference sequence). CDR3 coding DNA: TGTGCCAGCAGTTTTTCACGTACAGGGTTGGGGTACAATGAGCAGTTCTTC. Its translation: CASSFSRTGLGYNEQFF.

V gene TRBV30 combines with J gene TRBJ1-1; possibly TRBD1 for D (6 bases). The CDR3 totals 15 residues. Germline lookup yields CDR1 GTSNPN and CDR2 SVGIG (reference sequence). The V gene lost 2 bases and the J gene lost 6 bases, with 19 bases spanning the gap. The CDR3 is CAWSLLTGRGAEAFF. The CDR3 bases are TGTGCCTGGAGTCTACTTACAGGGCGAGGAGCTGAAGCTTTCTTT.

The chain recombines TRBV29-1 with TRBJ1-3, with D hard to call. The CDR3 totals 12 residues. V lost 5 bases, J lost 0 bases, and 5 bases lay in between. Germline loops: CDR1 SQVTM, CDR2 ANQGSEA. This CDR3 is CSVRSSGNTIYF. The CDR3 coding sequence is TGCAGCGTTCGGAGCTCTGGAAACACCATATATTTT. Drawing the rest from reference TRBV29-1 and TRBJ1-3, the complete variable domain is SAVISQKPSRDICQRGTSLTIQCQVDSQVTMMFWYRQQPGQSLTLIATANQGSEATYESGFVIDKFPISRPNLTFSTLTVSNMSPEDSSIYLCSVRSSGNTIYFGEGSWLTVV.

This CDR3 is CASSTSTALYGYTF. The CDR3 nucleotides are TGTGCCAGCAGTACCTCGACAGCCCTCTATGGCTACACCTTC. The genes are TRBV27 and TRBJ1-2; D may be TRBD1 (5 bases). The germline V gene encodes CDR1 MNHEY and CDR2 SMNVEV (reference sequence). V was cut by 5 bases and J by 4 bases, with 14 bases left in between. The length of the CDR3 is 14 residues.